Shown below are 29 T cell receptor beta chains from a single sample sequenced in a study of beta chain features in type 1 diabetes. Every isolated RNA sample was fully reverse transcribed, so sequencing captured expressed TCRB transcripts. The assay was immunoSEQ multiplex PCR, and TCRdb's table has in-frame clones only and misses some. The repertoire includes 810,000 or so clones, roughly a sixth of them detected once, and about 0.02% sits in the top ten. Material for sequencing was naive CD4+ T cells from blood. The source is a woman aged 18-30 years in good health.

The chain uses TRBV5-6 and TRBJ2-7; D uncertain. CDR3 size: 14 residues. Trimming shortened V by 1 base and J by 0 bases, and 8 bases separated the two germline ends. Looked up from germline, CDR1 is SGHDT and CDR2 is YYEEEE. The CDR3 nucleotides are TGTGCCAGCAGCTTGTATAGTGGCTCCTACGAGCAGTACTTC. Translated: CASSLYSGSYEQYF.

This clone has just a few counts. The V and J genes are TRBV4-3 and TRBJ2-3; D is possibly TRBD2 (6 bases). CDR3 length equals 14 residues. Trimming cost V 1 base and J 3 bases, with 8 bases left between them. CDR1 is LGHNA and CDR2 is YSLEER in the germline V gene. The CDR3 DNA sequence: TGCGCCAGCAGCCAAGGGGGGGTTACAGATACGCAGTATTTT. This encodes CASSQGGVTDTQYF.

This chain uses TRBV2 with TRBJ1-5; D is uncertain. The length of the CDR3 is 13 residues. V was pared by 6 bases and J by 2 bases, with 8 bases between. Germline values: CDR1 SNHLY, CDR2 FYNNEI. The CDR3 DNA is TGTGCCAGCAGGGATATGGGCAATCAGCCCCAGCATTTT. Translation: CASRDMGNQPQHF.

This chain joins TRBV4-3 and TRBJ2-3, with 11 bases fitting TRBD2. Germline CDR1 reads LGHNA; CDR2 reads YSLEER. After removal of 3 bases from V and 0 bases from J, the junction contained 11 bases not matched to a gene. The CDR3 has 19 residues. CDR3 in amino acids: CASSHRYGGLAASTDTQYF. For the CDR3, the DNA is TGCGCCAGCAGCCATCGATATGGGGGACTAGCGGCCAGCACAGATACGCAGTATTTT.

This clone was seen only a few times. The CDR3 bases are TGTCCTACAGGGTTTCGCCCTCTGGCCTCAGGCCGCTCCTACGAGCAGTACTTC. It specifies CPTGFRPLASGRSYEQYF. The chain uses TRBV28 and TRBJ2-7, with D possibly TRBD1 on 6 matching bases. The CDR3 loop spans 18 amino acids. Germline lookup yields CDR1 MDHEN and CDR2 SYDVKM.

The chain has TRBV5-1 and TRBJ2-5, with D maybe TRBD2 (5 bases). V lost 4 bases and J lost 4, with 17 bases in between. Germline V gene lookup returns CDR1 SGHRS and CDR2 YFSETQ. The CDR3 is 15 amino acids. The CDR3 loop reads CASSEGTSLGETQYF. CDR3 coding DNA: TGCGCCAGCAGCGAGGGTACCTCCCTTGGAGAGACCCAGTACTTC.

The chain links TRBV6-6 to TRBJ1-4; tentatively, D is TRBD1 (5 bases). Germline CDR1 MNHNY, CDR2 SVGAGI (reference sequence). The CDR3 has 13 residues. The V end was cut by 4 bases, the J end by 14 bases, with 17 bases between. CDR3 in amino acids: CASSSRETSPLFF. The CDR3 DNA follows: TGTGCCAGCAGTTCCAGGGAGACTTCCCCTCTGTTTTTT.

This chain links TRBV28 with TRBJ1-5, with D perhaps TRBD1 (5 bases). The V end lost 7 bases, the J end lost 6 bases, and 22 bases lay between the germline ends. The CDR3 covers 16 residues. CDR1 is MDHEN and CDR2 is SYDVKM in the germline V gene. This CDR3 is CASNILDGGLIQPQHF. The CDR3 DNA is TGTGCCAGCAACATACTTGATGGGGGACTGATTCAGCCCCAGCATTTT.

This chain links TRBV19 with TRBJ2-1; TRBD1 agrees at 10 bases. CDR3 length equals 13 residues. CDR1 is LNHDA and CDR2 is SQIVND in the germline V gene (reference sequence). V gave up 8 bases and J gave up 8 bases; unmatched junction bases: 6. As DNA, the CDR3 is TGTGCCAGTCGGGACAGGGGATACGATGAGCAGTTCTTC. Amino acid sequence: CASRDRGYDEQFF.

On this clone: Other DNA variants within this sample encode the same CDR3. CDR3 sequence reads: CASSYGGEQFF. CDR3 DNA: TGTGCCAGCAGTTACGGGGGGGAGCAGTTCTTC. The J gene is TRBJ2-1, the V gene TRBV6-5, with D tentatively TRBD2 (6 bases). CDR3 length: 11 amino acids. With 2 bases removed from V and 10 bases from J, the gap between germline ends came to 6 bases. Germline V CDR1 and CDR2: MNHEY, SVGAGI.

This clone was observed a few times. The chain couples TRBV5-1 to TRBJ2-3; perhaps TRBD1 as D (5 bases). The CDR3 is 15 amino acids. Trimming removed 0 bases from V and 0 bases from J, with 8 bases in between. CDR1 and CDR2 (germline): SGHRS, YFSETQ. For the CDR3, the DNA is TGCGCCAGCAGCTTGGCTGGGGCGAGCACAGATACGCAGTATTTT. Protein sequence: CASSLAGASTDTQYF.

The chain has TRBV5-4 and TRBJ2-5; no clear D gene. Trimming pared 4 bases from V and 7 bases from J, leaving 20 bases between. The germline gives CDR1 SGHNT, CDR2 YYREEE (reference sequence). There are 15 residues in the CDR3. The CDR3 loop is CASSPGLSLDGTQYF. CDR3 nucleotides: TGTGCCAGCAGCCCTGGGCTTTCCCTGGACGGGACCCAGTACTTC.

The V gene is TRBV9, the J gene TRBJ2-2; D possibly corresponds to TRBD2 (5 bases). Deletions cut 4 bases from V and 8 bases from J, with 15 bases between. This CDR3 is 14 amino acids long. The germline gives CDR1 SGDLS, CDR2 YYNGEE. Here the CDR3 reads CASSPADGVGELFF. CDR3 bases: TGTGCCAGCAGCCCGGCCGACGGGGTGGGGGAGCTGTTTTTT. Variable domain in full (rest from reference TRBV9 and TRBJ2-2): DSGVTQTPKHLITATGQRVTLRCSPRSGDLSVYWYQQSLDQGLQFLIQYYNGEERAKGNILERFSAQQFPDLHSELNLSSLELGDSALYFCASSPADGVGELFFGEGSRLTVL.

This clone was detected a few times. The gene calls are TRBV29-1 and TRBJ1-1, with TRBD1 matching 11 bases. The germline V gene has CDR1 SQVTM and CDR2 ANQGSEA. After removal of 5 bases from V and 11 bases from J, the junction contained 7 bases not matched to a gene. The CDR3 consists of 12 residues. CDR3 DNA sequence: TGCAGCGTTTATGGACAGGGGGCAAGGGCTTTCTTT. It yields the protein CSVYGQGARAFF.

This clone was observed a handful of times. The chain links TRBV6-5 to TRBJ1-1; a possible D gene is TRBD1 (6 bases). Trimming cost V 7 bases and J 2 bases, with 11 bases left between them. CDR3 length equals 13 residues. Germline CDR1 MNHEY, CDR2 SVGAGI. CDR3 DNA sequence: TGTGCCAGCACCTGGACAGTTAACACTGAAGCTTTCTTT. Amino acid sequence: CASTWTVNTEAFF.

This chain links TRBV2 with TRBJ2-1; D is possibly TRBD2 (5 bases). The CDR3 contains 15 residues. Trimming shortened V by 4 bases and J by 0 bases, and 10 bases separated the two germline ends. CDR1 is SNHLY and CDR2 is FYNNEI in the germline V gene. CDR3 nucleotides: TGTGCCAGCAGTGGAGCGGAGAGCTCCTACAATGAGCAGTTCTTC. Amino acid sequence: CASSGAESSYNEQFF.

This chain connects TRBV7-2 to TRBJ2-5; TRBD1 might be the D (5 bases). CDR1 is SGHTA, CDR2 FQGNSA, per germline. Deletions cut 1 base from V and 7 bases from J, with 13 bases between. The CDR3 spans 14 residues. In nucleotides, the CDR3 is TGTGCCAGCAGCTTAGTGCACCAGCAGGGGACCCAGTACTTC. Translated, it gives CASSLVHQQGTQYF.

This sequence joins TRBV29-1 and TRBJ2-1; 7 nucleotides line up with TRBD2. The CDR3 sequence is 12 residues long. The V gene's germline CDR1 is SQVTM and CDR2 ANQGSEA. Germline trimming cut 4 bases from V and 9 bases from J; bases unmatched to any gene: 6. The CDR3 nucleotides read TGCAGCGTTGCTAGCGGCGGGAGTGAGCAGTTCTTC. Its protein product is CSVASGGSEQFF.

The chain carries TRBV28 and TRBJ1-2; the D is unclear. V dropped 3 bases and J dropped 0 bases, with 5 bases sitting between them. Germline V lookup: CDR1 MDHEN, CDR2 SYDVKM. The CDR3 consists of 13 residues. In nucleotides, the CDR3 is TGTGCCAGCAGTTTGAAAGCTAACTATGGCTACACCTTC. Residues: CASSLKANYGYTF.

This chain connects TRBV4-2 to TRBJ2-5, with unresolved D. The germline V and J ends were trimmed by 4 bases and 2 bases, with 8 bases remaining between them. Germline CDR1 is LGHNA and CDR2 is YNFKEQ. This CDR3 is 13 amino acids long. The CDR3 region is CASSRTSQETQYF. DNA of the CDR3: TGTGCCAGCAGCCGAACAAGTCAAGAGACCCAGTACTTC.

The chain employs TRBV6-8 and TRBJ1-5, with D hard to call. The CDR3 has 15 amino acids. The germline V and J ends were trimmed by 0 bases and 0 bases, with 6 bases remaining between them. CDR1 and CDR2 (germline): MNHGY, SAAAGT. DNA for the CDR3: TGTGCCAGCAGTTACTCGTCAACTAGCAATCAGCCCCAGCATTTT. As protein: CASSYSSTSNQPQHF.

V usage is TRBV7-9 and J usage is TRBJ2-6, with D possibly being TRBD1 or TRBD2 (5 bases each). V was clipped by 4 bases and J by 4 bases, with 17 bases between them. This CDR3 has 17 amino acids. Germline assignment: CDR1 SEHNR and CDR2 FQNEAQ (reference sequence). The CDR3 DNA follows: TGTGCCAGCAGCTCCCCCGCCAAAGGGGACGGGGCCAACGTCCTGACTTTC. Translated: CASSSPAKGDGANVLTF.

The V gene is TRBV18, the J gene TRBJ2-3; possibly TRBD2 for D (6 bases). The ends were cut back, 3 bases at V and 1 base at J, with 14 bases in the middle. Germline CDR1 KGHSH, CDR2 LQKENI. This CDR3 is 16 amino acids long. The CDR3 sequence is CASSPMTTRGTDTQYF. CDR3 in DNA: TGTGCCAGCTCACCTATGACGACTAGAGGCACAGATACGCAGTATTTT.

The chain employs TRBV4-1 and TRBJ1-5; maybe TRBD1 (6 bases). Germline values: CDR1 MGHRA, CDR2 YSYEKL. The CDR3 consists of 14 residues. Between the trimmed V and J ends, which lost 5 bases and 6 bases, there was a span of 14 bases. DNA for the CDR3: TGCGCCAGCAGCGGGGACATAGTGGGTCAGCCCCAGCATTTT. Protein product: CASSGDIVGQPQHF.

The chain couples TRBV18 to TRBJ2-7, with D perhaps matching TRBD2 (6 bases). The CDR3 loop spans 14 amino acids. Trimming pared 0 bases from V and 3 bases from J, leaving 9 bases between. Germline V gene sequence: CDR1 KGHSH, CDR2 LQKENI. Written as DNA, the CDR3 is TGTGCCAGCTCACCACCGACTAGGGACTACGAGCAGTACTTC. Protein product: CASSPPTRDYEQYF.

The chain employs TRBV6-1 and TRBJ2-1; D call uncertain. Germline V gives CDR1 MNHNS, CDR2 SASEGT. Trimming removed 6 bases from V and 8 bases from J, with 20 bases in between. The CDR3 has 15 amino acids. The CDR3 DNA reads as TGTGCCAGCAGGGGTTGGGGAATCGGTCGGGATGAGCAGTTCTTC. Its protein product is CASRGWGIGRDEQFF.

This clone occurred a few times. This rearrangement joins TRBV7-8 to TRBJ2-5, with 8 bases that match TRBD2. V shed 5 bases, J shed 7 bases, and the junction held 6 bases outside the gene matches. CDR1 SGHVS and CDR2 FQNEAQ come from the germline V gene. This CDR3 comprises 13 residues. The CDR3 loop reads CASSPGGGGTQYF. DNA for the CDR3: TGTGCCAGCAGCCCCGGGGGGGGTGGGACCCAGTACTTC.

In its sample, this clone was seen a few times. The chain has TRBV5-6 and TRBJ1-5; a weak D match, TRBD1 (5 bases). CDR1 and CDR2 (germline): SGHDT, YYEEEE. The CDR3 has 13 amino acids. V lost 4 bases and J lost 6, with 11 bases in between. CDR3 DNA: TGTGCCAGCAGCGGGTTGGGGGGTCAGCCCCAGCATTTT. This codes for CASSGLGGQPQHF.

The gene calls are TRBV6-1 and TRBJ1-2; TRBD1 matches at 7 bases. CDR3 size: 15 residues. After removal of 5 bases from V and 5 bases from J, the junction contained 11 bases not matched to a gene. In germline, CDR1 is MNHNS, CDR2 SASEGT. The CDR3 is CASSLTGLSAYGYTF. As DNA, the CDR3 is TGTGCCAGCAGTCTGACAGGGCTGTCGGCTTATGGCTACACCTTC.